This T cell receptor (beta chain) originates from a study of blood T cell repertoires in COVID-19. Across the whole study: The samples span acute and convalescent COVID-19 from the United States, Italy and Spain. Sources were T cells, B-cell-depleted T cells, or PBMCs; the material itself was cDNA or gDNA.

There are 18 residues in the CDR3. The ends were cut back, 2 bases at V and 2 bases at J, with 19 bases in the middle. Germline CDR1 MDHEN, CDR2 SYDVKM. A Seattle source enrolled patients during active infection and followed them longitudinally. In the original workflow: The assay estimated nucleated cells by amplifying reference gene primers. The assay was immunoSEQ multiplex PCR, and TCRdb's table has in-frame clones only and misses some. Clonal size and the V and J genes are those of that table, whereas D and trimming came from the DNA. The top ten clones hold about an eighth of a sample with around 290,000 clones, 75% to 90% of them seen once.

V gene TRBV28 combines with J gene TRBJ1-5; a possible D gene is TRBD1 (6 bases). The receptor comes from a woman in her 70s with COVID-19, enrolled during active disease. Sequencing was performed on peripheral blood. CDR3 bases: TGTGCCAGCAGTTTAAATAACAGGGCGTTACGGCGCAATCAGCCCCAGCATTTT. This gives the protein CASSLNNRALRRNQPQHF.